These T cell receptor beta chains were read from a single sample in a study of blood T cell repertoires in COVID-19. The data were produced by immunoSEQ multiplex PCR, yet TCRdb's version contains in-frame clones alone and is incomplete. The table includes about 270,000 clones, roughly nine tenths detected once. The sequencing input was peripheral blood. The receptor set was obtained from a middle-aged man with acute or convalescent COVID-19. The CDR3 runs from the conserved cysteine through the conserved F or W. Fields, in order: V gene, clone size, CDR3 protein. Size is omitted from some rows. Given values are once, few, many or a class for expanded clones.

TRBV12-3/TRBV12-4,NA,CASSLGGISPLHF
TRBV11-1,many,CASSKGTGTSETQYF
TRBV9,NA,CASSVAGLVINEQFF
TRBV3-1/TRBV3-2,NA,CASSQEGGYGYTF
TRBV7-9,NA,CASSLGVVGANTGELFF
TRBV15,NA,CATSREETAYGYTF
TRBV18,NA,CASSPPSQKETQYF
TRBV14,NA,CASSQVGSTPGGYTF
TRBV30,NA,CAWSDQASPLHF
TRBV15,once,CATSEQGSYGYTF
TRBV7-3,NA,CASSLHKIAGATGELFF
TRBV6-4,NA,CASSPGGNYGYTF
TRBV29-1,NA,CSVGPSNARGAAYGYTF
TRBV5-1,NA,CASSPSPGGGTGELFF
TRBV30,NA,CAWRVAAGQPQHF
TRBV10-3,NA,CAIWSGTGRFATEAFF
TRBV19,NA,CASSIWGTGGSSNQPQHF
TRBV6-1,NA,CASSERGGSGQPQHF
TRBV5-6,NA,CASSLGQNYEQYF
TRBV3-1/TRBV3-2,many,CASSHQTGLTAGYTF
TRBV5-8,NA,CASSEQGARNQPQHF
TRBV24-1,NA,CATSDPGTRGGTDTQYF
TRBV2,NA,CASSDWLSGANVLTF
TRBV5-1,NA,CASSLSSQREQYF
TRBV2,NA,CASGLTGNF
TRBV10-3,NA,CAISESGGETQYF
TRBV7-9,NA,CASSSPTGSGNTIYF
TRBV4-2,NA,CASSQDPGARIIYGYTF
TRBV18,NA,CASSVGGVSSYEQYF
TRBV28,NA,CASSRRSPGAGLETQYF
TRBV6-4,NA,CATSRDRVQVTQYF
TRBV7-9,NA,CASSLSGPPPDTQYF
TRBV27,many,CASSPNSGHLNTEAFF
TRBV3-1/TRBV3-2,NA,CASSQEARGQGVF
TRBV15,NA,CATSRVARAQEKLFF
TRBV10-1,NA,CASSGYREYGYTF
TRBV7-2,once,CASRTTDWTTEAFF
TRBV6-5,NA,CASILQGMNTEAFF
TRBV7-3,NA,CASSPGLGFTGELFF
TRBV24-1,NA,CATSPGTGTNTGELFF
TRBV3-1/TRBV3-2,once,CASSPGTVVNQPQHF
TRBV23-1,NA,CASSPQGANPTSYEQYF
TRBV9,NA,CASSVGPGTDTQYF
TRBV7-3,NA,CASSLTPREQFF
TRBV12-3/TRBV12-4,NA,CASSLMAGDGYTF
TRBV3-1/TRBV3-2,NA,CASSQASNTEAFF
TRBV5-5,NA,CASSLVGTLNQPQHF
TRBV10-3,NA,CAISRITRKTSYEQYF
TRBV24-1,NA,CATSDFAGPQHF
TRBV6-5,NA,CASRPSMVQHTEAFF